This T cell receptor beta chain was sequenced during a study of T cell responses to AZD1222 COVID-19 vaccine. This clone turned up a few times. Trimming took off 9 bases at V and 0 bases at J, with 7 bases between the two ends. This CDR3 contains 13 residues. Germline assignment: CDR1 SGHNT and CDR2 YYREEE (reference sequence). Here immunoSEQ multiplex PCR was the method, and the copy in TCRdb shows in-frame clones only, minus some. The top ten clones hold around 30% of a sample with more than 80,000 clones, 80% to 95% of them seen once. The chain has TRBV5-4 and TRBJ1-6; D remains ambiguous. The TCR originated in an adult who received the AZD1222 COVID-19 vaccine. The specimen was peripheral blood, collected 28 days after the second AZD1222 dose. The CDR3 DNA is TGTGCCACCCGCCGCTCCTATAATTCACCCCTCCACTTT. Translating gives CATRRSYNSPLHF.